This TCR beta chain derives from a study of T cell changes during pregnancy in multiple sclerosis. Profiling relied on immunoSEQ multiplex PCR, and the TCRdb table lists in-frame clones only, not all of them. Of about 52,000 clones in the sample, roughly 92% were seen once. This clonotype originated in a female donor with multiple sclerosis, enrolled in a pregnancy study. This material consisted of CD4+ T cells from peripheral blood mononuclear cells, taken in the third trimester of pregnancy.

In DNA form, the CDR3 reads TGTGCCACCAGCGGAGGACTCCTATCTGGGGCCAACGTCCTGACTTTC. Amino acid sequence: CATSGGLLSGANVLTF. The rearrangement links TRBV15 to TRBJ2-6; tentative D call: TRBD2 (5 bases). Trimming removed 5 bases from V and 1 base from J, with 12 bases in between. This CDR3 region has 16 residues. Germline CDR1 is LNHNV and CDR2 is YYDKDF (reference sequence).